The next 23 T cell receptor beta chains were all read from a single sample in a study of chemoradiotherapy in HPV16-positive cancers. Sequencing used immunoSEQ multiplex PCR; TCRdb keeps in-frame clones, though not all of them. The sample lists approximately 7,500 clones; 55% to 75% were seen once. The sample was acquired from a patient who underwent chemoradiotherapy. Every receptor here comes from a human donor with HPV-associated anogenital cancer.

This clone was seen more than once but under ten times. The chain couples TRBV6-6 to TRBJ2-5; D unresolved. V lost 0 bases to trimming and J lost 5 bases, with 4 bases between them. This CDR3 is 12 amino acids long. Germline V gene lookup returns CDR1 MNHNY and CDR2 SVGAGI (reference sequence). CDR3: CASSYSGETQYF. CDR3 nucleotide sequence: TGTGCCAGCAGTTACTCTGGCGAGACCCAGTACTTC.

The J gene is TRBJ2-7, the V gene TRBV5-4; D tentatively reads TRBD1 or TRBD2 (5 bases each). V gave up 6 bases and J gave up 0 bases, with 16 bases separating them. Germline V lookup: CDR1 SGHNT, CDR2 YYREEE (reference sequence). This CDR3 has 15 amino acids. The CDR3 DNA follows: TGTGCCAGCACCCCCAGACCAGGGAGCTCCTACGAGCAGTACTTC. This encodes CASTPRPGSSYEQYF.

V and J are TRBV4-1 and TRBJ1-2; tentative D call: TRBD1 (5 bases). CDR3 length: 13 residues. Germline V gene sequence: CDR1 MGHRA, CDR2 YSYEKL. The V and J ends lost 4 bases and 6 bases respectively, with 12 bases between them. DNA of the CDR3: TGCGCCAGCAGCCGGGGGGGGTCACATGGCTACACCTTC. Protein sequence: CASSRGGSHGYTF.

This clone was seen a handful of times. The rearrangement uses TRBV11-2 and TRBJ2-6, with 10 bases identical to TRBD1. The V and J ends lost 4 bases and 13 bases, in that order; junction bases with no gene match: 1. Looked up from germline, CDR1 is SGHAT and CDR2 is FQNNGV. This CDR3 has 12 residues. The CDR3 coding sequence is TGTGCCAGCAGCTGGACAGGGGGAGTCCTGACTTTC. This codes for CASSWTGGVLTF.

V is TRBV30 and J is TRBJ1-1; D may be TRBD1 (5 bases). Germline assignment: CDR1 GTSNPN and CDR2 SVGIG (reference sequence). V shed 4 bases and J shed 4 bases, with 19 bases lying between them. There are 15 residues in the CDR3. Here the CDR3 DNA reads TGTGCCTGGATCTTCAGCAGGGTGTCGATCACTGAAGCTTTCTTT. Translating gives CAWIFSRVSITEAFF.

This CDR3 reads CASSTSGHVNTEAFF. CDR3 nucleotides: TGCGCCAGCAGCACCTCGGGACACGTGAACACTGAAGCTTTCTTT. The chain carries TRBV5-1 and TRBJ1-1, with a tentative D call TRBD1 (6 bases). The CDR3 has 15 amino acids. CDR1 is SGHRS, CDR2 YFSETQ, per germline. Trimming cost V 4 bases and J 0 bases, with 13 bases left between them.

The chain links TRBV6-5 to TRBJ1-2, with D perhaps TRBD1 (5 bases). CDR1 and CDR2 (germline): MNHEY, SVGAGI. The CDR3 runs 14 residues. The V and J ends lost 2 bases and 2 bases respectively, with 9 bases between them. The CDR3, as DNA: TGTGCCAGCAGTTACAGGGGTCTCAACTATGGCTACACCTTC. Its protein is CASSYRGLNYGYTF.

This clone was recorded a few times. The chain carries TRBV27 and TRBJ1-2; 7 bases are shared with TRBD1. V shed 1 base, J shed 2 bases, and the junction held 4 bases outside the gene matches. Per the germline V gene, CDR1 is MNHEY and CDR2 is SMNVEV (reference sequence). The CDR3 is made up of 15 amino acids. CDR3 in DNA: TGTGCCAGCAGTTTATACCCAGGGGGAAACTATGGCTACACCTTC. Translated: CASSLYPGGNYGYTF.

This chain uses TRBV29-1 with TRBJ2-3; weak D call: TRBD2 (6 bases). Between the trimmed V and J ends, which lost 3 bases and 4 bases, there was a span of 17 bases. The CDR3 extends over 15 amino acids. The germline gives CDR1 SQVTM, CDR2 ANQGSEA. The CDR3 protein is CSVDGEWGVADTQYF. The CDR3 DNA follows: TGCAGCGTTGACGGGGAATGGGGGGTAGCAGATACGCAGTATTTT.

This clone was seen a handful of times. The chain is built from TRBV10-2 and TRBJ1-6; the D gene is possibly TRBD1 (5 bases). The V end lost 10 bases, the J end lost 5 bases, and 12 bases lay between the germline ends. This CDR3 is built from 13 residues. Per germline, CDR1 WSHSY and CDR2 SAAADI. CDR3 DNA: TGCGCCATCGGGGCTACAAATAATTCACCCCTCCACTTT. This translates into CAIGATNNSPLHF.

The chain joins TRBV6-6 to TRBJ2-3; 11 nucleotides align to TRBD2. Germline assignment: CDR1 MNHNY and CDR2 SVGAGI (reference sequence). The CDR3 has 16 amino acids. Trimming at V came to 0 bases and at J to 6 bases, leaving 5 bases not matched to a gene. CDR3 nucleotides: TGTGCCAGCAGTTACTCGGCTAGCGGGAGGACTGATACGCAGTATTTT. As protein: CASSYSASGRTDTQYF.

The V and J genes are TRBV6-5 and TRBJ1-2; weak D call: TRBD1 (5 bases). The CDR3 runs to 13 residues. V was trimmed by 6 bases and J by 4 bases, leaving 12 bases between them. In germline, CDR1 is MNHEY, CDR2 SVGAGI. CDR3 sequence: CASRRGVLYGYTF. CDR3 coding DNA: TGTGCCAGCAGACGGGGGGTCCTCTATGGCTACACCTTC.

This clone has a single count. The V gene is TRBV15, the J gene TRBJ2-3; TRBD1 aligns across 7 bases. This CDR3 spans 16 amino acids. CDR1 is LNHNV and CDR2 is YYDKDF in the germline V gene (reference sequence). The ends lost 3 bases at V and 0 bases at J; junction bases unmatched: 6. The CDR3 nucleotides read TGTGCCACCAGCAGTTACAGGGGTTTGAGCACAGATACGCAGTATTTT. It is translated as CATSSYRGLSTDTQYF.

This clone turned up a few times. The V and J genes are TRBV29-1 and TRBJ1-2, with D possibly being TRBD1 (5 bases). Germline CDR1 and CDR2: SQVTM and ANQGSEA. V lost 4 bases and J 8 bases, leaving 11 bases between the germline ends. This CDR3 is built from 11 residues. CDR3 sequence: CSVGGGRGYTF. Written as DNA, the CDR3 is TGCAGCGTTGGGGGGGGAAGAGGCTACACCTTC.

The rearrangement uses TRBV9 and TRBJ2-6; D could derive from TRBD1 or TRBD2 (5 bases each). Deletions cut 6 bases from V and 5 bases from J, with 21 bases between. Germline CDR1 is SGDLS and CDR2 is YYNGEE. CDR3 length: 17 amino acids. CDR3 loop: CASTGPLGTARANVLTF. The CDR3 DNA sequence: TGTGCCAGCACGGGGCCGCTGGGAACCGCGCGGGCCAACGTCCTGACTTTC.

The chain carries TRBV11-3 and TRBJ2-3; 8 bases agree with TRBD2. With 3 bases clipped from V and 8 bases from J, the junction kept 13 bases outside the gene matches. The CDR3 totals 16 residues. In germline, CDR1 is SGHNT, CDR2 YENEEA. This CDR3 is CASSFSTSGGAATQYF. In DNA form, the CDR3 reads TGTGCCAGCAGCTTCTCTACGAGCGGGGGTGCGGCTACGCAGTATTTT.

The chain has TRBV7-8 and TRBJ1-3; D gene unclear. Trimming took 1 base from V and 0 from J, leaving 13 bases between them. CDR1 is SGHVS and CDR2 is FQNEAQ in the germline V gene. The CDR3 sequence is 17 residues long. The CDR3 nucleotides are TGTGCCAGCAGCTTAGTGAGGCGCAGTAGCTCTGGAAACACCATATATTTT. It yields the protein CASSLVRRSSSGNTIYF.

The chain couples TRBV30 to TRBJ1-2; D may be TRBD1 (6 bases). The CDR3 has 16 residues. The V end lost 3 bases, the J end lost 3 bases, and 20 bases lay between the germline ends. From germline, CDR1 is GTSNPN and CDR2 SVGIG (reference sequence). The CDR3 is CAWSLEYQGLHYGYTF. In DNA, the CDR3 is TGTGCCTGGAGCTTAGAGTATCAGGGGTTGCACTATGGCTACACCTTC.

V is TRBV11-3 and J is TRBJ2-1, with 11 bases matching TRBD2. V lost 5 bases and J lost 9; bases outside the gene matches: 6. The CDR3 has 14 amino acids. Germline CDR1 SGHNT, CDR2 YENEEA. The CDR3 loop reads CASSRSSGGIEQFF. The CDR3 bases are TGTGCCAGCAGCCGATCTAGCGGGGGGATTGAGCAGTTCTTC. The full variable domain, in which reference TRBV11-3 and TRBJ2-1 provide the parts outside the CDR3, is EAGVVQSPRYKIIEKKQPVAFWCNPISGHNTLYWYLQNLGQGPELLIRYENEEAVDDSQLPKDRFSAERLKGVDSTLKIQPAELGDSAVYLCASSRSSGGIEQFFGPGTRLTVL.

The V and J genes are TRBV29-1 and TRBJ2-1, with 13 bases aligning to TRBD2. CDR3 length equals 14 residues. The germline CDR1 and CDR2 sequences are SQVTM and ANQGSEA. The trim removed 6 bases at V and 3 bases at J, leaving 2 bases unmatched. CDR3 in DNA: TGCAGCGTAGGACTAGCGGGGGACTACAATGAGCAGTTCTTC. Protein: CSVGLAGDYNEQFF.

This clone was recorded only once. The chain is built from TRBV7-2 and TRBJ1-6; 7 bases line up with TRBD1. CDR1 and CDR2 from the germline V gene are SGHTA and FQGNSA. V was clipped by 2 bases and J by 7 bases; unmatched bases: 5. This CDR3 region has 15 residues. This CDR3 is CASSLLAGGNSPLHF. CDR3 DNA: TGTGCCAGCAGCTTACTGGCAGGGGGAAATTCACCCCTCCACTTT.

The V gene is TRBV28, the J gene TRBJ2-7, with TRBD2 matching over 7 bases. In germline, CDR1 is MDHEN, CDR2 SYDVKM. The CDR3 totals 14 residues. J gave up 2 bases and V 3 bases, and 4 bases lay outside the gene matches. The CDR3 reads CASSFWRGTYEQYF. The CDR3 nucleotides are TGTGCCAGCAGTTTTTGGCGGGGGACCTACGAGCAGTACTTC. The full variable domain, in which reference TRBV28 and TRBJ2-7 provide the parts outside the CDR3, is DVKVTQSSRYLVKRTGEKVFLECVQDMDHENMFWYRQDPGLGLRLIYFSYDVKMKEKGDIPEGYSVSREKKERFSLILESASTNQTSMYLCASSFWRGTYEQYFGPGTRLTVT.

The gene calls are TRBV2 and TRBJ2-6; the D is unclear. Germline V gives CDR1 SNHLY, CDR2 FYNNEI. Trimming pared 8 bases from V and 2 bases from J, leaving 10 bases between. CDR3 length: 14 residues. The CDR3 loop reads CASQRLPGANVLTF. The CDR3 DNA reads TGTGCCAGCCAGAGACTGCCTGGGGCCAACGTCCTGACTTTC. The whole variable domain, remainder taken from reference TRBV2 and TRBJ2-6, is EPEVTQTPSHQVTQMGQEVILRCVPISNHLYFYWYRQILGQKVEFLVSFYNNEISEKSEIFDDQFSVERPDGSNFTLKIRSTKLEDSAMYFCASQRLPGANVLTFGAGSRLTVL.